The 23 T cell receptor beta chains below were found in one sample sequenced in a study of blood T cell repertoires in COVID-19. TCRdb's table, derived via immunoSEQ multiplex PCR, lists solely in-frame clones and lacks some. The sample has hundreds of thousands of clones, roughly 90% seen once; the top ten hold approximately 10%. Sequencing input: peripheral blood. Receptors originate from a woman aged 25 to 39 with COVID-19, enrolled during active disease.

V is TRBV23-1 and J is TRBJ2-7; TRBD1 might be the D (7 bases). TRBV23-1 is assigned to the ORF class and has an uncertain function. The CDR3 extends over 14 amino acids. The V end was cut by 2 bases, the J end by 1 base, with 9 bases between. The CDR3 DNA sequence: TGCGCCAGCAGTCAACAGGGGGGATCCTACGAGCAGTACTTC. This encodes CASSQQGGSYEQYF.

The CDR3: CASSVSGGRGLGYGYTF. For the CDR3, the DNA is TGTGCCAGCAGCGTAAGCGGGGGCCGAGGATTAGGCTATGGCTACACCTTC. J is TRBJ1-2 and V is TRBV9; D might be TRBD1 (6 bases). Germline CDR1 and CDR2: SGDLS and YYNGEE. The CDR3 consists of 17 residues. The ends were cut back, 1 base at V and 4 bases at J, with 20 bases in the middle.

This clone occurred a few times. J is TRBJ1-2 and V is TRBV7-8, with 8 bases matching TRBD1. Germline CDR1 SGHVS, CDR2 FQNEAQ. V gave up 4 bases and J gave up 7 bases; unmatched junction bases: 5. The CDR3 spans 13 residues. The CDR3 sequence is CASSWDRTRGYTF. CDR3 DNA sequence: TGTGCCAGCAGCTGGGACAGGACTCGTGGCTACACCTTC. Full variable domain (missing parts from reference TRBV7-8 and TRBJ1-2): GAGVSQSPRYKVAKRGQDVALRCDPISGHVSLFWYQQALGQGPEFLTYFQNEAQLDKSGLPSDRFFAERPEGSVSTLKIQRTQQEDSAVYLCASSWDRTRGYTFGSGTRLTVV.

This chain joins TRBV7-9 and TRBJ2-1, with TRBD2 matching over 10 bases. Germline V gives CDR1 SEHNR, CDR2 FQNEAQ (reference sequence). The trim removed 0 bases at V and 8 bases at J, leaving 4 bases unmatched. The CDR3 has 15 residues. The chain's CDR3 is CASSLATSGNDEQFF. As DNA, the CDR3 is TGTGCCAGCAGCTTAGCAACTAGCGGGAACGATGAGCAGTTCTTC.

This clone has a single count. This chain joins TRBV29-1 and TRBJ2-1, with a weak D call TRBD2 (6 bases). Trimming shortened V by 2 bases and J by 8 bases, and 13 bases separated the two germline ends. This CDR3 contains 13 residues. Germline loops: CDR1 SQVTM, CDR2 ANQGSEA. This CDR3 reads CSVESGELDEQFF. The CDR3 DNA sequence: TGCAGCGTTGAATCGGGAGAGTTGGATGAGCAGTTCTTC.

Here the CDR3 reads CASSRPGQTTEAFF. CDR3 sequence (DNA): TGTGCCAGCAGCCGCCCGGGACAGACTACTGAAGCTTTCTTT. The J gene is TRBJ1-1, the V gene TRBV6-5, with 7 bases aligning to TRBD1. Germline V gene lookup returns CDR1 MNHEY and CDR2 SVGAGI. The CDR3 loop spans 14 amino acids. The V segment lost 6 bases and the J segment 5 bases; nucleotides outside the gene matches: 9.

The rearrangement links TRBV9 to TRBJ2-7; D gene ambiguous. Between the trimmed V and J ends, which lost 0 bases and 0 bases, there was a span of 10 bases. This CDR3 region has 15 residues. The germline V gene encodes CDR1 SGDLS and CDR2 YYNGEE. The CDR3 DNA is TGTGCCAGCAGCGTAGCTTGGGCAGCCTCCTACGAGCAGTACTTC. As protein: CASSVAWAASYEQYF.

V gene TRBV7-9 combines with J gene TRBJ1-1; the D gene is possibly TRBD1 (6 bases). This CDR3 comprises 14 residues. The germline V gene has CDR1 SEHNR and CDR2 FQNEAQ (reference sequence). Trimming removed 6 bases from V and 3 bases from J, with 14 bases in between. CDR3 amino acids: CASSPTGAHTEAFF. Here the CDR3 DNA reads TGTGCCAGCAGTCCGACAGGAGCGCACACTGAAGCTTTCTTT. The full variable domain, completed using reference TRBV7-9 and TRBJ1-1, is DTGVSQNPRHKITKRGQNVTFRCDPISEHNRLYWYRQTLGQGPEFLTYFQNEAQLEKSRLLSDRFSAERPKGSFSTLEIQRTEQGDSAMYLCASSPTGAHTEAFFGQGTRLTVV.

This clone showed up just once. This chain links TRBV6-1 with TRBJ2-7; D is unclear. Germline CDR1 MNHNS, CDR2 SASEGT. This CDR3 contains 11 residues. Deletions cut 2 bases from V and 12 bases from J, with 11 bases between. The CDR3 loop reads CASSELVTLYF. CDR3 DNA: TGTGCCAGCAGTGAATTGGTGACTTTGTACTTC.

The chain joins TRBV30 to TRBJ2-7; TRBD1 matches 8 bases. The CDR3 is 11 amino acids. Germline CDR1 reads GTSNPN; CDR2 reads SVGIG (reference sequence). V was clipped by 8 bases and J by 2 bases; unmatched bases: 2. The DNA for the CDR3 is TGTGCCGGGGGACAGGCCTACGAGCAGTACTTC. Translated: CAGGQAYEQYF.

The chain uses TRBV7-2 and TRBJ2-2, with TRBD2 matching over 8 bases. The CDR3 runs 15 residues. The germline gives CDR1 SGHTA, CDR2 FQGNSA. With V trimmed by 2 bases and J by 4 bases, 3 bases remained unmatched. CDR3 protein: CASSLLAGSTGELFF. In nucleotides, the CDR3 is TGTGCCAGCAGCTTACTAGCGGGCAGCACCGGGGAGCTGTTTTTT.

In its sample, this clone was seen a few times. This sequence joins TRBV28 and TRBJ2-7; D is perhaps TRBD1 (6 bases). Germline V gene sequence: CDR1 MDHEN, CDR2 SYDVKM. This CDR3 is 14 amino acids long. V lost 3 bases and J lost 7, with 16 bases in between. The chain's CDR3 is CASSFPGQRTEQYF. CDR3 in DNA: TGTGCCAGCAGTTTCCCTGGACAGCGGACTGAGCAGTACTTC. The whole variable domain, filled in from reference TRBV28 and TRBJ2-7, reads DVKVTQSSRYLVKRTGEKVFLECVQDMDHENMFWYRQDPGLGLRLIYFSYDVKMKEKGDIPEGYSVSREKKERFSLILESASTNQTSMYLCASSFPGQRTEQYFGPGTRLTVT.

The rearrangement links TRBV2 to TRBJ2-5, with D unclear. CDR1 SNHLY and CDR2 FYNNEI come from the germline V gene. V dropped 8 bases and J dropped 4 bases, with 8 bases sitting between them. The CDR3 sequence is 11 residues long. The CDR3 reads CASLRRETQYF. The CDR3 DNA reads TGTGCCAGCCTTAGAAGAGAGACCCAGTACTTC.

The chain is built from TRBV3-1 (or the pseudogene TRBV3-2) and TRBJ2-3; D not certain. CDR1 is LGHDT and CDR2 is YNNKEL in the germline V gene (reference sequence). The CDR3 runs 14 residues. Trimming pared 3 bases from V and 1 base from J, leaving 8 bases between. The CDR3 sequence: CASSQRQRTDTQYF. The CDR3 nucleotides read TGTGCCAGCAGCCAGAGGCAGCGCACAGATACGCAGTATTTT.

The chain has TRBV5-6 and TRBJ2-2; D call uncertain. V lost 4 bases to trimming and J lost 2 bases, with 6 bases between them. Germline CDR1 reads SGHDT; CDR2 reads YYEEEE. The CDR3 length is 13 residues. CDR3 loop: CASSPFNTGELFF. CDR3 nucleotides: TGTGCCAGCAGCCCTTTTAACACCGGGGAGCTGTTTTTT.

In this sample, this clone turned up once. V and J are TRBV15 and TRBJ2-7, with D hard to call. V lost 1 base and J lost 2, with 9 bases in between. This CDR3 region has 14 residues. Germline loops: CDR1 LNHNV, CDR2 YYDKDF (reference sequence). CDR3 residues: CATSRVPETYEQYF. The CDR3 bases are TGTGCCACCAGCAGAGTACCGGAGACCTACGAGCAGTACTTC.

This chain links TRBV3-1 (or the pseudogene TRBV3-2) with TRBJ2-2, with D possibly matching TRBD2 (5 bases). Germline CDR1 reads LGHDT; CDR2 reads YNNKEL (reference sequence). This CDR3 has 14 residues. The V and J ends lost 4 bases and 9 bases respectively, with 15 bases between them. The CDR3 here is CASSLQSAGRELFF. In nucleotides, the CDR3 is TGTGCCAGCAGCCTCCAGTCGGCGGGTCGGGAGCTGTTTTTT.

The chain has TRBV11-2 and TRBJ2-2; D gene uncertain. The V and J ends lost 5 bases and 4 bases respectively, with 5 bases between them. The CDR3 sequence is 12 residues long. Germline lookup yields CDR1 SGHAT and CDR2 FQNNGV. The CDR3 DNA follows: TGTGCCAGCAGCCGCGTCACCGGGGAGCTGTTTTTT. Translation: CASSRVTGELFF.

This clone was seen only once. V and J are TRBV7-6 and TRBJ2-1, with 10 bases that match TRBD2. The J segment lost 5 bases and the V segment lost 1 base, leaving 8 bases of the junction unmatched. The CDR3 has 17 residues. CDR1 is SGHVS and CDR2 is FNYEAQ in the germline V gene. The CDR3 region is CASSLEKRGGLNNEQFF. For the CDR3, the DNA is TGTGCCAGCAGCTTAGAAAAGCGGGGGGGACTAAACAATGAGCAGTTCTTC.

The chain links TRBV6-6 to TRBJ2-1; D is uncertain. V was trimmed by 5 bases and J by 5 bases, leaving 19 bases between them. CDR3 length: 16 amino acids. CDR1 and CDR2 (germline): MNHNY, SVGAGI (reference sequence). CDR3 residues: CASSPARASGDNEQFF. CDR3 nucleotide sequence: TGTGCCAGCAGTCCCGCTCGAGCTAGTGGAGACAATGAGCAGTTCTTC.

The gene calls are TRBV28 and TRBJ1-5; TRBD1 matches at 7 bases. From germline, CDR1 is MDHEN and CDR2 SYDVKM. V gave up 6 bases and J gave up 7 bases; unmatched junction bases: 12. The CDR3 has 15 residues. CDR3 nucleotide sequence: TGTGCCAGCAGCGCCCAGGGGGTATCGGGCCAGCCCCAGCATTTT. It encodes CASSAQGVSGQPQHF.

The chain joins TRBV30 to TRBJ1-1, with TRBD1 as a possible D gene (6 bases). CDR1 is GTSNPN and CDR2 is SVGIG in the germline V gene (reference sequence). Between the trimmed V and J ends, which lost 3 bases and 4 bases, there was a span of 12 bases. CDR3 length: 13 amino acids. The CDR3 DNA is TGTGCCTGGAGGCCACAGGGAAGCACTGAAGCTTTCTTT. Translating gives CAWRPQGSTEAFF.

The chain links TRBV19 to TRBJ2-3, with a weak D call TRBD1 (5 bases). The V gene lost 3 bases and the J gene lost 0 bases, with 7 bases spanning the gap. Germline loops: CDR1 LNHDA, CDR2 SQIVND (reference sequence). The CDR3 contains 14 residues. For the CDR3, the DNA is TGTGCCAGTAGTATGGGGCCCAGCACAGATACGCAGTATTTT. Amino acids: CASSMGPSTDTQYF. Full variable domain (outside the CDR3, taken from reference TRBV19 and TRBJ2-3): DGGITQSPKYLFRKEGQNVTLSCEQNLNHDAMYWYRQDPGQGLRLIYYSQIVNDFQKGDIAEGYSVSREKKESFPLTVTSAQKNPTAFYLCASSMGPSTDTQYFGPGTRLTVL.